Listed below are T cell receptor beta chains from one sample, sequenced in a study of T cell responses to AZD1222 COVID-19 vaccine. Some clones are missing from TCRdb's copy, which holds only in-frame ones; the method was immunoSEQ multiplex PCR. This table has around 91,000 clones, more than 70% appearing once. Specimen: peripheral blood, collected on day 0 of AZD1222 vaccination. Source of these receptors: an adult in good health. The CDR3 runs from the conserved cysteine through the conserved F or W. D genes are given only for firm matches. Clone size is not always given. Where it is, it says once, few, many or a class for expanded clones.

clone_size: -
d_call: TRBD1
j_call: TRBJ2-1
v_call: TRBV5-6
cdr3_nt: TGTGCCAGCAGCTGGACGGGACAGGGGTTAAACAATGAGCAGTTCTTC
cdr3_aa: CASSWTGQGLNNEQFF

clone_size: -
d_call: -
j_call: TRBJ1-5
v_call: TRBV6-2/TRBV6-3
cdr3_nt: TGTGCCAGCAGTTCCTCGACTCGTGCTGGTCAGCCCCAGCATTTT
cdr3_aa: CASSSSTRAGQPQHF

clone_size: -
d_call: -
j_call: TRBJ2-7
v_call: TRBV12-3/TRBV12-4
cdr3_nt: TGTGCCAGCAGTTTAGACAGGGGGGGCGAGCAGTACTTC
cdr3_aa: CASSLDRGGEQYF

clone_size: -
d_call: TRBD2
j_call: TRBJ2-2
v_call: TRBV10-3
cdr3_nt: TGTGCCATCAGTCCCACCGGGACTAGCGGGAGGGGGAACACCGGGGAGCTGTTTTTT
cdr3_aa: CAISPTGTSGRGNTGELFF

clone_size: -
d_call: -
j_call: TRBJ2-7
v_call: TRBV6-5
cdr3_nt: TGTGCCAGCAGCCGGACGTTCCCCCGGGGCGAGCAGTACTTC
cdr3_aa: CASSRTFPRGEQYF

clone_size: once
d_call: TRBD1
j_call: TRBJ1-2
v_call: TRBV6-2/TRBV6-3
cdr3_nt: TGTGCCAGCAGTACGGGACAGAACTATGGCTACACCTTC
cdr3_aa: CASSTGQNYGYTF

clone_size: -
d_call: TRBD2
j_call: TRBJ2-7
v_call: TRBV7-6
cdr3_nt: TGTGCCAGCAGCTTAGAGCCTAGCGGAACCTACGAGCAGTACTTC
cdr3_aa: CASSLEPSGTYEQYF

clone_size: -
d_call: TRBD1
j_call: TRBJ1-1
v_call: TRBV5-4
cdr3_nt: TGTGCCAGCAGCGGTTTAAGGGGGCTGGGGAACACTGAAGCTTTCTTT
cdr3_aa: CASSGLRGLGNTEAFF

clone_size: -
d_call: -
j_call: TRBJ1-2
v_call: TRBV4-3
cdr3_nt: TGCGCCAGCAGCCAACAGGGTTACTATGGCTACACCTTC
cdr3_aa: CASSQQGYYGYTF

clone_size: -
d_call: TRBD2
j_call: TRBJ2-2
v_call: TRBV24-1
cdr3_nt: TGTGCCACCAGTCAAACTAGCGGGAGGGCCACCGGGGAGCTGTTTTTT
cdr3_aa: CATSQTSGRATGELFF

clone_size: -
d_call: TRBD1
j_call: TRBJ1-1
v_call: TRBV5-1
cdr3_nt: TGCGCCAGCAGCCCCGACAGGGGTCTTGGCACTGAAGCTTTCTTT
cdr3_aa: CASSPDRGLGTEAFF